This record covers a single T cell receptor (beta chain). No antigen is known for it. Alongside CTLA-4 blockade with ipilimumab, patients with chemo-refractory metastatic non-small-cell lung cancer received focal radiation. This entry comes from a study of radiotherapy plus CTLA-4 blockade in lung cancer. Findings and caveats of the study: Blood-borne expansion of tumor-derived TCR clones followed radiotherapy plus ipilimumab.

Clones were sequenced by immunoSEQ multiplex PCR, and TCRdb holds only the in-frame ones, with some missing. This sample yields tens of thousands of clones, of which roughly 79% are seen a single time; more than 3.5% belongs to the top ten. In germline, CDR1 is SQVTM, CDR2 ANQGSEA. V was clipped by 8 bases and J by 0 bases; unmatched bases: 15. The CDR3 runs 16 residues. The genes are TRBV29-1 and TRBJ1-1; 7 bases align to TRBD1. The receptor comes from a human donor with non-small cell lung cancer who had a partial response to radiotherapy plus ipilimumab. Some clones in this sample may be carry-over from other donors' samples. This specimen was peripheral blood, taken from a patient treated with radiotherapy plus ipilimumab. The CDR3 protein is CSTNNPRQGMNTEAFF. The CDR3 nucleotides are TGCAGCACCAATAACCCAAGACAGGGTATGAACACTGAAGCTTTCTTT.